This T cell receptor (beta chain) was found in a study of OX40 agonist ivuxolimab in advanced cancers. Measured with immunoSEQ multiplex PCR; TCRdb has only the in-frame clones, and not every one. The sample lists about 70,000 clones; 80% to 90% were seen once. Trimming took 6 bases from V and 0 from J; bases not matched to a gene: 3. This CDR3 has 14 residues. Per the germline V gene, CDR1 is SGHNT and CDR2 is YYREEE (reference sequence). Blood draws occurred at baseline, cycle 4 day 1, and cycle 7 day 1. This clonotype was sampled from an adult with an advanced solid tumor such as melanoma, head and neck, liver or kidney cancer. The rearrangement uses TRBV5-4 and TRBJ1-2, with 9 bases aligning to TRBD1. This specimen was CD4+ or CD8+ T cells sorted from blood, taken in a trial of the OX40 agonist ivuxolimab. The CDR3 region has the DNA TGTGCCAGCACCTGGACAGGGGCTAACTATGGCTACACCTTC. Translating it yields CASTWTGANYGYTF.